This T cell receptor beta chain was sequenced in a study of beta chain features in type 1 diabetes. Points from the study as a whole: The study found moderately but significantly shorter TCRB CDR3s in all four CD4+ subsets of Type 1 diabetes patients.

Sorting based on CD45RO/CCR7/CD25/CD127/CD95/CD27 separated CD4+ naive, central memory, regulatory and stem cell-like memory cells. Concerning this clone: Its antigen is as yet unknown.

Trimming at V came to 7 bases and at J to 2 bases, leaving 13 bases not matched to a gene. The CDR3 has 15 amino acids. Germline V lookup: CDR1 SQVTM, CDR2 ANQGSEA. Every bit of the isolated RNA underwent reverse transcription, so sequencing read expressed TCRB transcripts. This table comes from immunoSEQ multiplex PCR, and its TCRdb copy is limited to in-frame clones, with some not included. The sample lists some 110,000 clones, around 17% occurring once. Material: central memory CD4+ T cells from blood. The sequence was collected from a man aged 25-45 years with type 1 diabetes. The V gene is TRBV29-1, the J gene TRBJ1-2; 7 bases align to TRBD1. CDR3 nucleotides: TGCAGCGGTGATAGAGCGGGACAGCCGAACTATGGCTACACCTTC. This gives the protein CSGDRAGQPNYGYTF.